The sequence of this TCR beta chain was determined in a study of T cell repertoires in cytomegalovirus infection. On the study more broadly: Newly reported HLA-C-restricted and thoroughly characterized HLA-B-restricted CMV epitopes were employed. It can be stated that public TCR beta signatures indicated CMV infection as well as a matching HLA type. General study points: Accumulated public TCR beta family frequency recognized individuals carrying CMV together with the relevant HLA. Ex vivo responses were dominated by HLA-C-restricted CMV-specific TCR beta clonotypes.

The CDR3 spans 14 residues. Deletions cut 7 bases from V and 1 base from J, with 13 bases between. Germline V gene sequence: CDR1 LNHNV, CDR2 YYDKDF (reference sequence). From the reads, TCRdb called clonotypes with MiXCR, one entry per CDR3 protein. This table holds about 69,000 distinct CDR3 sequences, approximately 30% found once. In the case of this clonotype: Antigen specificity is unknown.

Material: CD8+ T cells from cultured PBMCs, obtained from culture after CMV antigen stimulation. V and J are TRBV15 and TRBJ2-5; the D gene is possibly TRBD2 (5 bases). This receptor was obtained from a human donor in good health (CMV status not recorded). Some clones in this sample may be carry-over from other donors' samples. Here the CDR3 DNA reads TGTGCCACCACGAGGGAAGAACTCCAAGAGACCCAGTACTTC. Amino acid sequence: CATTREELQETQYF.